This record covers a single T cell receptor (beta chain). Measured with immunoSEQ multiplex PCR; TCRdb has only the in-frame clones, and not every one. This table has 100,000 to 150,000 clones, 86% appearing once. The record originates from a study of blood T cell repertoires in COVID-19. Whole-study context: Acute and convalescent COVID-19 samples came from the United States, Italy and Spain.

The germline V gene encodes CDR1 SGHTA and CDR2 FQGNSA. V was shortened by 2 bases and J by 3 bases, with 9 bases between the two germline ends. This CDR3 comprises 14 residues. V gene TRBV7-2 combines with J gene TRBJ2-3, with D unclear. This sequence originates from a human donor in a cohort sampled during active COVID-19. The sequencing sample was made of peripheral blood. CDR3 sequence: CASSLLPRTDTQYF. In DNA, the CDR3 is TGTGCCAGCAGCTTACTCCCGAGAACAGATACGCAGTATTTT.